This T cell receptor (beta chain) is from a study of blood T cell repertoires in COVID-19. Study overall: Spain, Italy and the United States supplied samples that represented acute and convalescent COVID-19. T cells, B-cell-depleted T cells, or PBMCs provided the cDNA or gDNA that served as material.

CDR1 MRHNA and CDR2 SNTAGT come from the germline V gene. The CDR3 has 18 residues. Trimming took off 3 bases at V and 1 base at J, with 21 bases between the two ends. Per the original data handling: Quantification of nucleated cells was approximated via reference gene primer amplification. Profiling relied on immunoSEQ multiplex PCR, and the TCRdb table lists in-frame clones only, not all of them. V, J and clone size derive from that table, while D and trimming were established from the DNA sequence. This table has 200,000 to 300,000 clones, approximately 84% appearing once. V is TRBV6-4 and J is TRBJ1-2, with D maybe TRBD1 (6 bases). The clonotype was recovered from a woman older than 75 with acute or convalescent COVID-19. Input material: peripheral blood. In DNA, the CDR3 is TGTGCCAGCAGTGATATAGGGACAACCACCCCCCTTAACTATGGCTACACCTTC. Translating it yields CASSDIGTTTPLNYGYTF.